Shown below are 18 T cell receptor beta chains from a single sample sequenced in a study of cytomegalovirus exposure and HLA in healthy donors. The data were produced by immunoSEQ multiplex PCR, yet TCRdb's version contains in-frame clones alone and is incomplete. This sample yields some 170,000 clones, of which roughly 86% are seen a single time; 4% to 5% belongs to the top ten. Sequences were obtained from PBMCs. The receptors shown here come from a man aged 18 to 29 in good health and CMV-seropositive.

This chain connects TRBV7-9 to TRBJ2-5; TRBD1 matches 9 bases. The CDR3 totals 15 residues. The ends lost 5 bases at V and 0 bases at J; junction bases unmatched: 4. The V gene's germline CDR1 is SEHNR and CDR2 FQNEAQ (reference sequence). The CDR3 coding sequence is TGTGCCAGCAGCCGTGGGACAGGGCACCAAGAGACCCAGTACTTC. Amino acids: CASSRGTGHQETQYF.

The chain couples TRBV4-2 to TRBJ1-5, with D unclear. V was clipped by 3 bases and J by 3 bases, with 9 bases between them. Germline V CDR1 and CDR2: LGHNA, YNFKEQ. This CDR3 has 14 amino acids. The CDR3 nucleotides are TGTGCCAGCAGCCACTTACAGAACAATCAGCCCCAGCATTTT. The encoded protein is CASSHLQNNQPQHF.

The CDR3 DNA sequence: TGTGCCAGCAGCGTCACAGGGGCTAGCGGGTTTCCAGATACGCAGTATTTT. Residues: CASSVTGASGFPDTQYF. The chain combines TRBV9 with TRBJ2-3; tentatively, D is TRBD2 (8 bases). The CDR3 is made up of 17 amino acids. V dropped 2 bases and J dropped 4 bases, with 20 bases sitting between them. Germline CDR1 is SGDLS and CDR2 is YYNGEE.

This chain connects TRBV19 to TRBJ1-1, with D perhaps matching TRBD1 (6 bases). The CDR3 has 18 amino acids. V was shortened by 7 bases and J by 4 bases, with 28 bases between the two germline ends. Germline V lookup: CDR1 LNHDA, CDR2 SQIVND (reference sequence). The CDR3: CASNPGRDRLKSSTEAFF. The CDR3 DNA reads TGTGCCAGTAACCCGGGGCGAGACAGGTTAAAGTCATCCACTGAAGCTTTCTTT.

Concerning this clone itself: Different DNA sequences within this sample yield the same CDR3. The CDR3 here is CSARRGYEQYF. For the CDR3, the DNA is TGCAGTGCTAGAAGAGGTTACGAGCAGTACTTC. The chain carries TRBV20-1 and TRBJ2-7; D unresolved. V was shortened by 2 bases and J by 4 bases, with 6 bases between the two germline ends. The CDR3 spans 11 residues. CDR1 is DFQATT and CDR2 is SNEGSKA in the germline V gene (reference sequence).

DNA of the CDR3: TGTGCCAGCAGCCAGCGAAAACAGGGCGGCGAGACCCAGTACTTC. It encodes CASSQRKQGGETQYF. V usage is TRBV14 and J usage is TRBJ2-5, with a possible D match to TRBD1 (6 bases). CDR1 and CDR2 from the germline V gene are SGHDN and FVKESK. The V gene lost 3 bases and the J gene lost 5 bases, with 16 bases spanning the gap. This CDR3 is 15 amino acids long.

This clone has just a few counts. The chain employs TRBV6-4 and TRBJ2-3; TRBD2 agrees at 8 bases. Looked up from germline, CDR1 is MRHNA and CDR2 is SNTAGT. CDR3 length: 14 residues. V was pared by 4 bases and J by 3 bases, with 3 bases of the junction left unmatched. The CDR3 DNA reads as TGTGCCAGCAGTGCGGCGGGAGGAACAGATACGCAGTATTTT. Translation: CASSAAGGTDTQYF.

This chain links TRBV19 with TRBJ1-5, with 8 bases lining up with TRBD1. The length of the CDR3 is 16 residues. CDR1 and CDR2 from the germline V gene are LNHDA and SQIVND (reference sequence). V lost 5 bases and J lost 3; bases outside the gene matches: 9. The CDR3 reads CASSLGQGRINQPQHF. CDR3 nucleotides: TGTGCCAGTAGTTTAGGACAGGGAAGGATCAATCAGCCCCAGCATTTT.

This clone was detected once. At one of its ends the junction is not consistent with the germline gene, which may arise from a read error. The rearrangement joins TRBV7-3 to TRBJ2-7, with 9 bases lining up with TRBD1. The CDR3 is made up of 15 amino acids. Germline lookup yields CDR1 SGHTA and CDR2 FQGTGA. The CDR3 nucleotides are TGTGCCAGCAGCCTAACAGGGGGCCACGAGGGCGAGCAGTACTTC. This sequence encodes CASSLTGGHEGEQYF.

V gene TRBV7-6 combines with J gene TRBJ2-3; the D gene is possibly TRBD2 (7 bases). The CDR3 runs to 18 residues. Germline CDR1 and CDR2: SGHVS and FNYEAQ. The germline V and J ends were trimmed by 5 bases and 1 base, with 22 bases remaining between them. The CDR3 sequence: CASSKGGVLARGTDTQYF. CDR3 DNA: TGTGCCAGCAGCAAGGGGGGGGTACTAGCGAGAGGCACAGATACGCAGTATTTT.

V is TRBV9 and J is TRBJ2-3; D is unclear. Trimming left V 1 base short and J 5 bases short, with 11 bases between. CDR3 length: 14 residues. Germline V lookup: CDR1 SGDLS, CDR2 YYNGEE. DNA of the CDR3: TGTGCCAGCAGCGTAAGTCAGTCTCTAGATACGCAGTATTTT. Protein: CASSVSQSLDTQYF.

This chain joins TRBV14 and TRBJ2-3, with D possibly being TRBD2 (6 bases). The V gene lost 4 bases and the J gene lost 6 bases, with 29 bases spanning the gap. CDR3 size: 19 residues. CDR1 and CDR2 (germline): SGHDN, FVKESK. CDR3 protein: CASSPTPGRAGPLTDTQYF. DNA of the CDR3: TGTGCCAGCAGCCCGACCCCCGGTCGAGCGGGTCCACTGACGGATACGCAGTATTTT.

This chain links TRBV6-5 with TRBJ2-5, with 7 bases fitting TRBD2. Germline V gene data show CDR1 as MNHEY and CDR2 as SVGAGI. This CDR3 is 14 amino acids long. V shed 2 bases, J shed 10 bases, and the junction held 10 bases outside the gene matches. The CDR3 here is CASSYGGETQVQYF. DNA of the CDR3: TGTGCCAGCAGTTACGGGGGGGAGACCCAGGTCCAGTACTTC.

The chain has TRBV11-2 and TRBJ2-7, with D tentatively TRBD1 (6 bases). CDR1 and CDR2 (germline): SGHAT, FQNNGV. This CDR3 spans 13 amino acids. The germline V and J ends were trimmed by 7 bases and 4 bases, with 14 bases remaining between them. DNA of the CDR3: TGTGCCAGCACCTCAGGGGTGGTGTACGAGCAGTACTTC. Translation: CASTSGVVYEQYF.

CDR3 region: CASSLYTGELFF. CDR3 DNA: TGTGCCAGCAGCCTTTACACCGGGGAGCTGTTTTTT. This rearrangement joins TRBV5-6 to TRBJ2-2; no clear D. Trimming shortened V by 4 bases and J by 3 bases, and 4 bases separated the two germline ends. Per germline, CDR1 SGHDT and CDR2 YYEEEE. The CDR3 runs to 12 residues.

The chain links TRBV28 to TRBJ2-2; no firm D call. The CDR3 contains 11 residues. Germline values: CDR1 MDHEN, CDR2 SYDVKM. Trimming took off 1 base at V and 9 bases at J, with 3 bases between the two ends. CDR3 residues: CASSLYRELFF. The CDR3 DNA is TGTGCCAGCAGTTTATACAGGGAGCTGTTTTTT.

The rearrangement joins TRBV2 to TRBJ2-7; no definite D call. This CDR3 is built from 11 residues. Germline V gene lookup returns CDR1 SNHLY and CDR2 FYNNEI. V lost 11 bases, J lost 0 bases, and 8 bases lay in between. The CDR3 loop is CAGSSSYEQYF. DNA for the CDR3: TGTGCCGGGTCTAGCTCCTACGAGCAGTACTTC.

The V call is TRBV2, the J call TRBJ1-4; 7 bases map to TRBD1. This CDR3 contains 14 residues. Germline V CDR1 and CDR2: SNHLY, FYNNEI. V dropped 3 bases and J dropped 8; count of bases not matched to a gene: 6. The CDR3 coding sequence is TGTGCCAGCAGTGATCGGGCAGGGGGAGAAAAACTGTTTTTT. Translated: CASSDRAGGEKLFF.